Listed below are T cell receptor beta chains from one sample, sequenced in a study of CD8 T cells in ankylosing spondylitis. TCRdb re-derived calls from the 5' RACE reads in MiXCR, one entry per CDR3 protein. The table shows about 800,000 distinct CDR3 sequences, with 10% to 15% occurring only once. The sample taken for sequencing was blood, either unsorted or a sorted T cell fraction (not recorded which). All receptors derive from a male donor with ankylosing spondylitis. CDR3s include the opening cysteine and the closing phenylalanine or tryptophan.

TRBV2 CASSDGQGGETQYF
TRBV5-1 CASSPVLGSRSYEQYF
TRBV6-5 CASSYSISGGAWYNEQFF
TRBV30 CAWSVRQMNTEAFF
TRBV6-5 CASSQPQGGNTIYF
TRBV9 CASSARGQINQPQHF
TRBV4-3 CASSQDYAPYNEQFF
TRBV6-6 CASNNGGISGNTIYF
TRBV5-1 CASSLETSGAYTDTQYF
TRBV29-1 CSVATGGSYEQYF
TRBV18 CASSPEGFDTEAFF
TRBV29-1 CSVRDSPREKLFF
TRBV29-1 CTARGTEAFF
TRBV4-3 CASSQQTGGIAGELFF
TRBV24-1 CATKGPSSYNSPLHF
TRBV29-1 CSVALEASDSPLHF
TRBV7-2 CATRRLRQGHYGYTF
TRBV6-2/TRBV6-3 CASRVGSLLFYEQYF
TRBV4-1 CASSHRQVVGNQPQHF
TRBV29-1 CSVVPALRDYTYNEQFF
TRBV5-1 CASSLDSNNEKLFF
TRBV2 CASRRGENEQFF
TRBV7-3 CASSLNAVSNTGELFF
TRBV20-1 CSARDYNSPWDTQYF
TRBV7-8 CASSLRWTGNDNEQYF
TRBV7-9 CASRPYRVLTDTQYF
TRBV5-8 CASSLAGRGSYNEQFF
TRBV7-9 CASSFPADGPQQYF
TRBV5-1 CASSLESNNQPQHF
TRBV12-3/TRBV12-4 CASSGGSGRYNEQFF
TRBV20-1 CSARVPGRGPDTQYF
TRBV7-9 CASSLLDEQFF
TRBV15 CATSSPPPMQKLFF
TRBV6-4 CASSAKGLGDIQYF
TRBV20-1 CSARVRGGQPQHF
TRBV4-1 CASSQNSGRALPETQYF
TRBV7-2 CASSLAVAYNEQFF
TRBV7-9 CASSLNKGGLVEQYF
TRBV5-1 CASSLLAGQNNEQYF
TRBV5-1 CASQADGGQGNSPLHF
TRBV20-1 CSAQTGVYNSPLHF
TRBV6-2/TRBV6-3 CASSRQKNQPQHF
TRBV20-1 CSARDLAGNEKLFF
TRBV20-1 CSARVAGGPNEQFF
TRBV10-3 CAISNPGQGRNTEAFF
TRBV20-1 CSAIQGLGYYGYTF
TRBV5-1 CASSFRTGENTGELFF
TRBV27 CASSSPGQENYGYTF